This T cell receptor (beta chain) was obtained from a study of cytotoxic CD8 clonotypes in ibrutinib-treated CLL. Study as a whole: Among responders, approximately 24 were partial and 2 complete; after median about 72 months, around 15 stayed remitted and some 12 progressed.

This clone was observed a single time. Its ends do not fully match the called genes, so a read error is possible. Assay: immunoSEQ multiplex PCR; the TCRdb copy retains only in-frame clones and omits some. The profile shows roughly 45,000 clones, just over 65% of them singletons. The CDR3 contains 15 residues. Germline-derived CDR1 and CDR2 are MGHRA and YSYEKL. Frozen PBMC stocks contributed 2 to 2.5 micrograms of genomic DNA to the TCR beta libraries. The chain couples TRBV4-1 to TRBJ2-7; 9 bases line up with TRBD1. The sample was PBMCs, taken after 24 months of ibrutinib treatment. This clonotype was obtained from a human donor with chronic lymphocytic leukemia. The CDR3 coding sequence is TGCGCCAGCAGCCACGACAGGGGGGAGTTTAGGGAGCAGTATTTC. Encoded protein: CASSHDRGEFREQYF.